This T cell receptor beta chain was retrieved from a study of human T cells and chemical hapten exposure. General observations from the study: Sensitizing with DPC caused no change in TCRs above 1 in 1000 frequency. Patch test score was positively correlated with the counts of TCRs that had expanded at PT1.

For the library, individual cDNA molecules each received unique molecular identifiers. Each CDR3 protein is one row after TCRdb ran MiXCR on the RACE reads. The sample carries tens of thousands of distinct CDR3 sequences, roughly 9.4% recorded once. The V end lost 2 bases, the J end lost 3 bases, and 3 bases lay between the germline ends. CDR1 is SGHRS and CDR2 is YFSETQ in the germline V gene. The length of the CDR3 is 11 residues. Time point reported: patch test 2, 6 weeks after DPC sensitization. Sample treatment: therapeutic diphenylcyclopropenone sensitization with weekly scalp DPC. RNA extraction used unfractionated whole blood as the source of total RNA. Remarks on this clonotype: Its specificity is not known.

This sequence was found in a man between 25 and 39 years old with alopecia areata. Some clones in this sample may be carry-over from other donors' samples. This rearrangement joins TRBV5-1 to TRBJ2-7, with unresolved D. Sequences were derived from whole blood, sampled in connection with sensitization to the hapten diphenylcyclopropenone (DPC). CDR3 protein: CASSFDYEQYF. The CDR3 DNA is TGCGCCAGCAGCTTCGACTACGAGCAGTACTTC.